Below, 24 T cell receptor beta chains from the same sample are listed, as sequenced in a study of regulatory T cells in long-lasting Graves disease. Both iRepertoire HTBI primers and Arm-PCR of CDR3 regions were used to build the TCR beta libraries. TCRdb re-called the multiplex PCR reads through MiXCR, storing one row per CDR3 protein. The sample contains approximately 470,000 distinct CDR3 sequences, around 21% of which appear only once. Regarding time point: persistent/refractory GD, antithyroid drugs over 5 years with positive TRAb. From PBMCs, RNA was extracted and then used to make the TCR library. The sample was peripheral blood mononuclear cells (PBMCs), taken when the disease was refractory, from a patient treated with antithyroid drugs. These receptors came from a female donor with Graves disease.

This clonotype came up a few times. The chain carries TRBV7-3 and TRBJ2-6; no definite D call. The CDR3 extends over 18 amino acids. Trimming pared 2 bases from V and 0 bases from J, leaving 14 bases between. Germline CDR1 reads SGHTA; CDR2 reads FQGTGA. The DNA for the CDR3 is TGTGCCAGCAGCTTACGCGGCCGGAGTTACTCTGGGGCCAACGTCCTGACTTTC. Its protein is CASSLRGRSYSGANVLTF.

This clonotype was picked up many times. The V and J genes are TRBV10-3 and TRBJ2-7, with D perhaps TRBD2 (5 bases). The length of the CDR3 is 14 residues. Germline lookup yields CDR1 ENHRY and CDR2 SYGVKD. V was pared by 7 bases and J by 1 base, with 14 bases between. The CDR3 spells CAITATRGSYEQYF. CDR3 DNA sequence: TGTGCCATCACAGCGACAAGAGGGTCCTACGAGCAGTACTTC.

The chain uses TRBV3-2 and TRBJ2-1; the table's D call TRBD2 went unverified against the DNA. TRBV3-2 is recorded as a pseudogene. The CDR3 has 20 residues. In DNA, the CDR3 is TGTGCCAGCAGCCCGACTTCAGGAAGCGGGAGGACCTTCGGAAACAATGAGCAGTTCTTC. Translated: CASSPTSGSGRTFGNNEQFF.

The rearrangement links TRBV19 to TRBJ2-2; unclear D gene. Trimming cost V 4 bases and J 1 base, with 16 bases left between them. Germline V CDR1 and CDR2: LNHDA, SQIVND (reference sequence). The CDR3 extends over 17 amino acids. The CDR3 here is CASSKLGAVQNTGELFF. In DNA, the CDR3 is TGTGCCAGTAGTAAACTCGGAGCAGTGCAGAACACCGGGGAGCTGTTTTTT.

This clonotype was seen only a few times. This chain joins TRBV7-2 and TRBJ2-7; D possibly corresponds to TRBD1 (5 bases). This CDR3 has 14 residues. Trimming shortened V by 6 bases and J by 6 bases, and 18 bases separated the two germline ends. Germline V CDR1 and CDR2: SGHTA, FQGNSA. CDR3 sequence: CASRTLGRPLEQYF. CDR3 DNA: TGTGCCAGCAGGACCCTGGGGCGGCCCCTCGAGCAGTACTTC.

This clonotype was detected only once. The chain links TRBV7-9 to TRBJ2-7, with 9 bases that match TRBD1. Per germline, CDR1 SEHNR and CDR2 FQNEAQ (reference sequence). V trimming: 1 base; J trimming: 3 bases; junction bases outside the gene matches: 4. CDR3 size: 15 residues. CDR3 in DNA: TGTGCCAGCAGCTTAGTTGAGGACAGGGGCTACGAGCAGTACTTC. Protein sequence: CASSLVEDRGYEQYF.

The sample holds a few counts of this clonotype. The chain links TRBV10-3 to TRBJ1-6; D unclear. V lost 5 bases to trimming and J lost 10 bases, with 9 bases between them. Germline V gives CDR1 ENHRY, CDR2 SYGVKD. The CDR3 is 12 amino acids. The CDR3 nucleotides read TGTGCCATCAGTTCTGAGAGCTCACCCCTCCACTTT. Protein sequence: CAISSESSPLHF.

This clonotype occurred many times. The chain employs TRBV4-2 and TRBJ1-5; no reliable D call. This CDR3 has 14 amino acids. Germline CDR1 LGHNA, CDR2 YNFKEQ. The V end lost 0 bases, the J end lost 1 base, and 4 bases lay between the germline ends. The CDR3 is CASSQDYSNQPQHF. The CDR3 region has the DNA TGTGCCAGCAGCCAAGATTACAGCAATCAGCCCCAGCATTTT.

The rearrangement links TRBV6-2 or TRBV6-3 to TRBJ1-5; D unresolved. Germline assignment: CDR1 MNHEY and CDR2 SVGEGT. This CDR3 region has 15 residues. V was shortened by 7 bases and J by 3 bases, with 16 bases between the two germline ends. The CDR3 is CASTTDIPPNQPQHF. CDR3 DNA sequence: TGTGCCAGCACTACCGACATACCTCCCAATCAGCCCCAGCATTTT.

The sample holds a few counts of this clonotype. This chain uses TRBV14 with TRBJ2-1; perhaps TRBD2 as D (6 bases). Germline loops: CDR1 SGHDN, CDR2 FVKESK. CDR3 length equals 13 residues. Trimming removed 4 bases at V and 8 bases at J, with 12 bases between. For the CDR3, the DNA is TGTGCCAGCAGCCCTCCTGGGGGGTATGAGCAGTTCTTC. This translates into CASSPPGGYEQFF. Based on the CDR3 plus reference TRBV14 and TRBJ2-1, the full variable domain is EAGVTQFPSHSVIEKGQTVTLRCDPISGHDNLYWYRRVMGKEIKFLLHFVKESKQDESGMPNNRFLAERTGGTYSTLKVQPAELEDSGVYFCASSPPGGYEQFFGPGTRLTVL.

J is TRBJ1-1 and V is TRBV5-1; D may be TRBD1 (5 bases). The CDR3 is 15 amino acids. Germline V lookup: CDR1 SGHRS, CDR2 YFSETQ. Trimming removed 0 bases from V and 1 base from J, with 10 bases in between. CDR3 nucleotide sequence: TGCGCCAGCAGCTTGGCCCAGGGATGGAACACTGAAGCTTTCTTT. This translates into CASSLAQGWNTEAFF.

This clonotype was seen a handful of times. The V call is TRBV10-3, the J call TRBJ2-7, with no clear D. From germline, CDR1 is ENHRY and CDR2 SYGVKD. V lost 3 bases and J 0 bases, leaving 9 bases between the germline ends. The length of the CDR3 is 14 residues. CDR3 amino acids: CAISDRSSSYEQYF. The CDR3, as DNA: TGTGCCATCAGTGACAGGTCAAGCTCCTACGAGCAGTACTTC.

The table lists this clonotype with a few counts. This rearrangement joins TRBV6-5 to TRBJ2-7; 9 nucleotides agree with TRBD2. The germline V gene has CDR1 MNHEY and CDR2 SVGAGI. J gave up 7 bases and V 0 bases, and 7 bases lay outside the gene matches. The CDR3 has 15 residues. CDR3 region: CASSYSTREGFEQYF. The DNA of the CDR3 is TGTGCCAGCAGTTACTCGACGCGGGAGGGCTTTGAGCAGTACTTC.

This clonotype has just a few counts. The J gene is TRBJ2-2, the V gene TRBV27, with 9 nucleotides matching TRBD1. This CDR3 has 18 residues. Looked up from germline, CDR1 is MNHEY and CDR2 is SMNVEV (reference sequence). V lost 5 bases to trimming and J lost 5 bases; unmatched junction nucleotides: 15. CDR3 sequence reads: CASSILRTGAIRTGELFF. The CDR3 DNA sequence: TGTGCCAGCAGTATACTCAGGACAGGGGCGATTAGGACCGGGGAGCTGTTTTTT.

This clonotype has only one observation. The chain employs TRBV5-1 and TRBJ2-1; tentatively, D is TRBD1 (6 bases). V lost 1 base and J 8 bases, leaving 10 bases between the germline ends. Germline assignment: CDR1 SGHRS and CDR2 YFSETQ. This CDR3 is built from 13 residues. For the CDR3, the DNA is TGCGCCAGCAGCTTGTCAGGGGTCCATGAGCAGTTCTTC. Protein product: CASSLSGVHEQFF. The full variable domain, rest sourced from reference TRBV5-1 and TRBJ2-1, is KAGVTQTPRYLIKTRGQQVTLSCSPISGHRSVSWYQQTPGQGLQFLFEYFSETQRNKGNFPGRFSGRQFSNSRSEMNVSTLELGDSALYLCASSLSGVHEQFFGPGTRLTVL.

The V and J genes are TRBV5-4 and TRBJ2-5; D is perhaps TRBD2 (5 bases). The CDR3 has 13 amino acids. Per germline, CDR1 SGHNT and CDR2 YYREEE (reference sequence). V gave up 3 bases and J gave up 5 bases, with 11 bases separating them. The CDR3 DNA reads as TGTGCCAGCAGCTCCCGGGAACGGGAGACCCAGTACTTC. Protein: CASSSRERETQYF. The full variable domain, completed using reference TRBV5-4 and TRBJ2-5, is ETGVTQSPTHLIKTRGQQVTLRCSSQSGHNTVSWYQQALGQGPQFIFQYYREEENGRGNFPPRFSGLQFPNYSSELNVNALELDDSALYLCASSSRERETQYFGPGTRLLVL.

The V and J genes are TRBV29-1 and TRBJ2-7; 8 positions agree with TRBD1. This CDR3 has 14 amino acids. Trimming removed 0 bases from V and 6 bases from J; junction bases left unmatched: 7. Germline V CDR1 and CDR2: SQVTM, ANQGSEA. The CDR3 DNA is TGCAGCGTTGAAGACCGGACAGGGACGCGCGAGCAGTACTTC. Translating it yields CSVEDRTGTREQYF.

At least ten counts were recorded for this clonotype. CDR3 nucleotides: TGTGCCAGCAGCTTAGAAGTATGGGAGCAGTACTTC. Translation: CASSLEVWEQYF. This chain joins TRBV7-9 and TRBJ2-7; D unresolved. This CDR3 has 12 amino acids. Trimming shortened V by 1 base and J by 7 bases, and 8 bases separated the two germline ends. Germline V gene sequence: CDR1 SEHNR, CDR2 FQNEAQ (reference sequence).

The chain uses TRBV7-9 and TRBJ2-5; no reliable D call. There are 14 residues in the CDR3. Germline V lookup: CDR1 SEHNR, CDR2 FQNEAQ (reference sequence). Trimming cost V 1 base and J 2 bases, with 8 bases left between them. The CDR3 region is CASSLGVMQETQYF. The CDR3 DNA reads as TGTGCCAGCAGCTTAGGGGTGATGCAAGAGACCCAGTACTTC.

V is TRBV11-2 and J is TRBJ1-1; a possible D gene is TRBD1 (5 bases). V was cut by 3 bases and J by 0 bases, with 17 bases left in between. From germline, CDR1 is SGHAT and CDR2 FQNNGV. The CDR3 has 17 residues. The CDR3 sequence is CASSLGRTLTMNTEAFF. The CDR3 nucleotides are TGTGCCAGCAGCTTGGGGCGGACGCTGACCATGAACACTGAAGCTTTCTTT.

Concerning this clonotype: A read error may produce the germline difference seen at one junction end. The J gene is TRBJ1-3, the V gene TRBV27; tentatively, D is TRBD1 (5 bases). Per the germline V gene, CDR1 is MNHEY and CDR2 is SMNVEV (reference sequence). The CDR3 contains 14 residues. CDR3 DNA: TGTGTCAGCAGCATAGGGGCGACCGGAAACACCATATATTTT. Its translation: CVSSIGATGNTIYF.

This clonotype was seen more than once but under ten times. This chain connects TRBV3-1 to TRBJ1-6; TRBD1 is a possible D gene (5 bases). Trimming removed 4 bases from V and 7 bases from J, with 14 bases in between. Germline lookup yields CDR1 LGHDT and CDR2 YNNKEL (reference sequence). The CDR3 is 15 amino acids. The CDR3 sequence is CASSPVGTKNSPLHF. For the CDR3, the DNA is TGTGCCAGCAGCCCCGTTGGGACCAAGAATTCACCCCTCCACTTT.

This clonotype was detected many times. The gene calls are TRBV7-2 and TRBJ1-5; D gene ambiguous. In germline, CDR1 is SGHTA, CDR2 FQGNSA. V gave up 2 bases and J gave up 4 bases, with 6 bases separating them. The length of the CDR3 is 13 residues. This CDR3 is CASSLSTNQPQHF. DNA of the CDR3: TGTGCCAGCAGCTTAAGTACGAATCAGCCCCAGCATTTT.

As regards this clonotype: Just one base apart from a much larger clone, this may be a read error. This chain uses TRBV7-2 with TRBJ1-6; D not certain. The V gene's germline CDR1 is SGHTA and CDR2 FQGNSA. The CDR3 length is 13 residues. This CDR3 is CAISSDIGVPLHF. CDR3 in DNA: TGTGCCATCAGCTCCGACATCGGAGTGCCCCTCCACTTT.